This entry lists 26 T cell receptor beta chains sequenced from one sample in a study of Graves' ophthalmopathy and Graves' hyperthyroidism. RNA transcripts provided the template for amplifying TCR beta CDR3 regions. First-round RT-PCR with HTBI primers preceded a second-round multiplex PCR. TCRdb reprocessed the multiplex PCR reads with MiXCR, giving one entry per CDR3 protein. The sample shows 360,000 or so distinct CDR3 sequences, about 18% of them seen only once. Sequenced input: peripheral blood. All receptors come from a woman under 30 with Graves' ophthalmopathy.

The chain joins TRBV28 to TRBJ2-6; the D is unclear. Germline V gene data show CDR1 as MDHEN and CDR2 as SYDVKM. The V end was cut by 7 bases, the J end by 2 bases, with 6 bases between. The CDR3 has 13 amino acids. CDR3 nucleotides: TGTGCCAGCATTAGGGCTGGGGCCAACGTCCTGACTTTC. Translation: CASIRAGANVLTF.

The DNA of the CDR3 is TGTGCCAGCAGTCCGGGGACAGGGTTAGAGACCCAGTACTTC. Its protein product is CASSPGTGLETQYF. J is TRBJ2-5 and V is TRBV28; 9 bases map to TRBD1. Trimming at V came to 5 bases and at J to 4 bases, leaving 5 bases not matched to a gene. The germline CDR1 and CDR2 sequences are MDHEN and SYDVKM. The CDR3 runs 14 residues.

This clonotype was seen many times. The chain uses TRBV7-2 and TRBJ1-5; D is unclear. The CDR3 sequence is 15 residues long. The V gene lost 1 base and the J gene lost 3 bases, with 10 bases spanning the gap. Germline V gene sequence: CDR1 SGHTA, CDR2 FQGNSA. The CDR3, as DNA: TGTGCCAGCAGCTTAGACACAGTCGCCAATCAGCCCCAGCATTTT. It codes for CASSLDTVANQPQHF.

In this sample, this clonotype turned up many times. The J gene is TRBJ2-2, the V gene TRBV28; D is uncertain. Between the trimmed V and J ends, which lost 3 bases and 2 bases, there was a span of 7 bases. The CDR3 covers 14 residues. Looked up from germline, CDR1 is MDHEN and CDR2 is SYDVKM. DNA of the CDR3: TGTGCCAGCAGTTTCAGCAGAAACACCGGGGAGCTGTTTTTT. Its translation: CASSFSRNTGELFF.

This clonotype showed up many times. This chain links TRBV5-1 with TRBJ1-6; D perhaps matches TRBD1 (6 bases). Germline V gene lookup returns CDR1 SGHRS and CDR2 YFSETQ. The CDR3 contains 17 residues. The V gene lost 0 bases and the J gene lost 7 bases, with 17 bases spanning the gap. The CDR3 is CASSLAPAGARNSPLHF. The CDR3 DNA follows: TGCGCCAGCAGCTTGGCCCCGGCGGGGGCTAGAAATTCACCCCTCCACTTT.

This clonotype was observed at least ten times. This chain uses TRBV6-2 or TRBV6-3 with TRBJ1-1, with TRBD1 identical over 10 bases. The germline V gene has CDR1 MNHEY and CDR2 SVGEGT. The CDR3 loop spans 14 amino acids. Trimming cost V 6 bases and J 4 bases; bases outside gene matches: 5. As DNA, the CDR3 is TGTGCCAGCAGCAGATGGGACAGGGGCACTGAAGCTTTCTTT. It translates to CASSRWDRGTEAFF.

Ten or more counts support this clonotype. The V call is TRBV12-3 or TRBV12-4, the J call TRBJ2-7, with 15 bases lining up with TRBD2. The trim removed 5 bases at V and 3 bases at J, leaving 5 bases unmatched. The CDR3 has 16 residues. CDR3 DNA sequence: TGTGCCAGCAGTGGGGGACTAGCGGGAGGTATCTACGAGCAGTACTTC. This gives the protein CASSGGLAGGIYEQYF.

The chain uses TRBV28 and TRBJ1-2; D is possibly TRBD1 (5 bases). CDR3 length: 13 residues. Deletions cut 4 bases from V and 9 bases from J, with 15 bases between. CDR1 is MDHEN, CDR2 SYDVKM, per germline. CDR3 region: CASSYPGLGSYTF. CDR3 nucleotide sequence: TGTGCCAGCAGTTACCCGGGACTGGGCAGCTACACCTTC.

The rearrangement links TRBV30 to TRBJ1-1, with TRBD1 matching 8 bases. J lost 9 bases, V lost 5 bases, and 11 bases had no gene match. CDR3 length: 13 residues. The germline CDR1 and CDR2 sequences are GTSNPN and SVGIG (reference sequence). As DNA, the CDR3 is TGTGCCTGGGGGCGTAGACAGGGGAGGCAAGCTTTCTTT. Protein product: CAWGRRQGRQAFF.

In its sample, this clonotype was seen many times. A much larger clone lies one base from this, so it may be a read error. The chain joins TRBV6-5 to TRBJ1-1, with a possible D match to TRBD1 (5 bases). This CDR3 contains 15 residues. V lost 2 bases to trimming and J lost 2 bases, with 12 bases between them. CDR1 MNHEY and CDR2 SVGAGI come from the germline V gene. The CDR3 loop reads CASSYGGADNTEAFF. The DNA for the CDR3 is TGTGCCAGCAGTTACGGGGGAGCCGATAACACTGAAGCTTTCTTT.

In its sample, this clonotype was seen many times. The junction departs from the called germline gene at one end, perhaps through a read error. The gene calls are TRBV28 and TRBJ2-5, with D perhaps matching TRBD1 or TRBD2 (5 bases each). Germline CDR1 and CDR2: MDHEN and SYDVKM. The CDR3 loop spans 14 amino acids. The DNA for the CDR3 is TGTGCCAGCAGTTCCTCCGGGACGCTGGCTGAAGCTATCTTC. Protein product: CASSSSGTLAEAIF.

There are many counts of this clonotype. The chain recombines TRBV7-2 with TRBJ2-2; the D gene is possibly TRBD1 (5 bases). The CDR3 extends over 14 amino acids. The V end was cut by 5 bases, the J end by 5 bases, with 12 bases between. CDR1 is SGHTA, CDR2 FQGNSA, per germline. CDR3 sequence reads: CASSLNRITGELFF. The CDR3 DNA reads as TGTGCCAGCAGCCTTAACAGGATTACCGGGGAGCTGTTTTTT.

This clonotype was detected ten times or more. The rearrangement joins TRBV11-2 to TRBJ2-7, with 8 bases aligning to TRBD1. The V and J ends lost 4 bases and 0 bases, in that order; junction bases with no gene match: 5. CDR1 SGHAT and CDR2 FQNNGV come from the germline V gene. The CDR3 is 15 amino acids. The CDR3 loop reads CASSYGTGISYEQYF. The CDR3 region has the DNA TGTGCCAGCAGCTACGGGACAGGCATCTCCTACGAGCAGTACTTC.

This clonotype was picked up many times. The rearrangement links TRBV9 to TRBJ2-2; D could derive from TRBD1 or TRBD2 (5 bases each). Germline V gene data show CDR1 as SGDLS and CDR2 as YYNGEE. This CDR3 has 16 amino acids. Trimming took off 3 bases at V and 1 base at J, with 13 bases between the two ends. CDR3 region: CASSAGTRKNTGELFF. Here the CDR3 DNA reads TGTGCCAGCAGCGCCGGGACGCGGAAGAACACCGGGGAGCTGTTTTTT.

This clonotype was seen ten or more times. The chain combines TRBV29-1 with TRBJ2-7, with 12 bases that match TRBD1. The germline CDR1 and CDR2 sequences are SQVTM and ANQGSEA. The trim removed 3 bases at V and 9 bases at J, leaving 15 bases unmatched. There are 16 residues in the CDR3. DNA for the CDR3: TGCAGCGTTGACCCAGGGGGACAGGGGGCTTTCCCACGGCAGTACTTC. Its translation: CSVDPGGQGAFPRQYF.

The rearrangement uses TRBV9 and TRBJ2-2; the D gene could be TRBD1 or TRBD2 (5 bases each). V lost 2 bases and J 1 base, leaving 15 bases between the germline ends. The germline gives CDR1 SGDLS, CDR2 YYNGEE. The CDR3 consists of 17 residues. CDR3 loop: CASSVSGASQNTGELFF. The CDR3 DNA sequence: TGTGCCAGCAGCGTTTCCGGGGCATCCCAGAACACCGGGGAGCTGTTTTTT.

This clonotype was detected only once. The chain couples TRBV13 to TRBJ2-7, with D perhaps matching TRBD1 or TRBD2 (6 bases each). The germline gives CDR1 PRHDT, CDR2 FYEKMQ (reference sequence). V lost 2 bases, J lost 1 base, and 12 bases lay in between. The CDR3 has 15 residues. This CDR3 reads CASSLRQEGSYEQYF. The CDR3 DNA sequence: TGTGCCAGCAGCTTAAGACAGGAGGGGTCCTACGAGCAGTACTTC. Together with reference TRBV13 and TRBJ2-7, the CDR3 gives the full variable domain: AAGVIQSPRHLIKEKRETATLKCYPIPRHDTVYWYQQGPGQDPQFLISFYEKMQSDKGSIPDRFSAQQFSDYHSELNMSSLELGDSALYFCASSLRQEGSYEQYFGPGTRLTVT.

This clonotype appeared a single time. The chain employs TRBV12-3 or TRBV12-4 and TRBJ2-7; unclear D gene. The CDR3 sequence is 12 residues long. Trimming cost V 3 bases and J 5 bases, with 8 bases left between them. The CDR3 DNA reads as TGTGCCAGCAGTTTGGAACCGAACGAGCAGTACTTC. Amino acid sequence: CASSLEPNEQYF.

The chain recombines TRBV2 with TRBJ2-5; D is unclear. The V end lost 1 base, the J end lost 0 bases, and 9 bases lay between the germline ends. The CDR3 covers 15 residues. Germline V gene data show CDR1 as SNHLY and CDR2 as FYNNEI. The chain's CDR3 is CASSEGPMYQETQYF. The CDR3, as DNA: TGTGCCAGCAGTGAAGGACCCATGTACCAAGAGACCCAGTACTTC.

This clonotype was observed many times. The chain uses TRBV7-2 and TRBJ1-5; D not certain. The germline gives CDR1 SGHTA, CDR2 FQGNSA. Trimming took 8 bases from V and 7 from J, leaving 12 bases between them. CDR3 length: 12 residues. CDR3 nucleotides: TGTGCCAGCGCACTCCTCGGACAGCCCCAGCATTTT. Amino acid sequence: CASALLGQPQHF. Full variable domain (rest looked up from reference TRBV7-2 and TRBJ1-5): GAGVSQSPSNKVTEKGKDVELRCDPISGHTALYWYRQSLGQGLEFLIYFQGNSAPDKSGLPSDRFSAERTGGSVSTLTIQRTQQEDSAVYLCASALLGQPQHFGDGTRLSIL.

In this sample, this clonotype turned up many times. The chain combines TRBV5-1 with TRBJ2-2; 8 bases match TRBD1. Germline V lookup: CDR1 SGHRS, CDR2 YFSETQ. This CDR3 has 13 amino acids. V lost 4 bases to trimming and J lost 6 bases; unmatched junction nucleotides: 2. CDR3 sequence (DNA): TGCGCCAGCAGCGGACAGGGTGCCGGGGAGCTGTTTTTT. Translation: CASSGQGAGELFF. Supplemented by reference TRBV5-1 and TRBJ2-2, the full variable domain reads KAGVTQTPRYLIKTRGQQVTLSCSPISGHRSVSWYQQTPGQGLQFLFEYFSETQRNKGNFPGRFSGRQFSNSRSEMNVSTLELGDSALYLCASSGQGAGELFFGEGSRLTVL.

In its sample, this clonotype was seen many times. J is TRBJ1-2 and V is TRBV27, with 7 bases fitting TRBD1. The CDR3 runs 18 residues. Looked up from germline, CDR1 is MNHEY and CDR2 is SMNVEV (reference sequence). The V and J ends lost 4 bases and 0 bases, in that order; junction bases with no gene match: 14. CDR3 DNA sequence: TGTGCCAGCAGTTCATCCTCATCCCGACAGGGTACTAACTATGGCTACACCTTC. It is translated as CASSSSSSRQGTNYGYTF.

This clonotype has a count of ten or more. This sequence joins TRBV6-1 and TRBJ2-5, with 8 bases matching TRBD1. Germline trimming cut 5 bases from V and 0 bases from J; bases unmatched to any gene: 2. Germline V gene data show CDR1 as MNHNS and CDR2 as SASEGT. This CDR3 contains 14 residues. For the CDR3, the DNA is TGTGCCAGCAGTAGGACAGGGAACCAAGAGACCCAGTACTTC. This encodes CASSRTGNQETQYF.

The chain recombines TRBV4-3 with TRBJ1-2, with TRBD1 matching 8 bases. V shed 0 bases, J shed 4 bases, and the junction held 4 bases outside the gene matches. The germline V gene has CDR1 LGHNA and CDR2 YSLEER. CDR3 length equals 15 residues. CDR3 coding DNA: TGCGCCAGCAGCCAAGACAGGGGGCCTGGCTATGGCTACACCTTC. It yields the protein CASSQDRGPGYGYTF.

In its sample, this clonotype was seen a few times. This sequence joins TRBV18 and TRBJ1-5; tentative D call: TRBD1 (5 bases). The V gene's germline CDR1 is KGHSH and CDR2 LQKENI. V was trimmed by 2 bases and J by 5 bases, leaving 10 bases between them. The CDR3 is 14 residues long. The CDR3 is CASSPDSRDQPQHF. The CDR3 DNA is TGTGCCAGCTCACCAGATTCCAGGGATCAGCCCCAGCATTTT.

This clonotype has at least ten counts. The rearrangement joins TRBV6-2 or TRBV6-3 to TRBJ1-6, with 7 bases aligning to TRBD1. The germline V gene has CDR1 MNHEY and CDR2 SVGEGT. The length of the CDR3 is 14 residues. V dropped 2 bases and J dropped 10; count of bases not matched to a gene: 5. The CDR3 sequence is CASSYQGDASPLHF. The CDR3 bases are TGTGCCAGCAGTTACCAGGGGGATGCATCACCCCTCCACTTT.